This T cell receptor beta chain was captured by sequencing in a study of cytomegalovirus exposure and HLA in healthy donors. PCR employed 60 Vbeta and 13 Jbeta primers. Sequencing used immunoSEQ multiplex PCR; TCRdb keeps in-frame clones, though not all of them. The table has around 110,000 clones, roughly 74% seen once. Sequenced: PBMCs. The clonotype was recovered from a man between 40 and 49 years old in good health and CMV-seronegative.

CDR3 region: CASSRGGAEDTQYF. The DNA for the CDR3 is TGTGCCAGCAGTCGTGGGGGGGCCGAAGATACGCAGTATTTT. The rearrangement links TRBV6-6 to TRBJ2-3, with D tentatively TRBD2 (7 bases). CDR1 MNHNY and CDR2 SVGAGI come from the germline V gene (reference sequence). The V gene lost 5 bases and the J gene lost 5 bases, with 14 bases spanning the gap. CDR3 length: 14 amino acids.